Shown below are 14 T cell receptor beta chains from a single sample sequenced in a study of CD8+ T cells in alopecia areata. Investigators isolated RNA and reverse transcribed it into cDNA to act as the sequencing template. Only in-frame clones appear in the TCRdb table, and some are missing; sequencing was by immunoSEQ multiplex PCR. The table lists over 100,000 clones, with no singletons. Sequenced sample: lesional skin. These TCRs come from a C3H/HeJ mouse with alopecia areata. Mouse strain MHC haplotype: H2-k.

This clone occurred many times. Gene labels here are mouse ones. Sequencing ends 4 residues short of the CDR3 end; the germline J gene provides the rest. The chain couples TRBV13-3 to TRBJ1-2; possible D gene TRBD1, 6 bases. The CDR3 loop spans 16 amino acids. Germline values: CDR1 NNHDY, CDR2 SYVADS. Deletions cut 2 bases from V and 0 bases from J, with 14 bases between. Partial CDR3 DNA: TGTGCCAGCAGTGAGGGGGGGCGGGGGTCAAACTCC. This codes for CASSEGGRGSNS. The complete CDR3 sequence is CASSEGGRGSNSDYTF.

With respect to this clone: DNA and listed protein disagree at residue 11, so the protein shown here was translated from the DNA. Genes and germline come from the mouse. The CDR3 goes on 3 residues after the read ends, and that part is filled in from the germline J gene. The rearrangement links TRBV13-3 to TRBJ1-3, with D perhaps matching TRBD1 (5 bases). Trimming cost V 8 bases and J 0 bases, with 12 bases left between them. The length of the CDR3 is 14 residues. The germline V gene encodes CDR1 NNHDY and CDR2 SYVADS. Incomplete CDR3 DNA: TGTGCCAGTATCGGACACCGTTCTGGAAATACG. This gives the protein CASIGHRSGNT. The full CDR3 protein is CASIGHRSGNTLYF. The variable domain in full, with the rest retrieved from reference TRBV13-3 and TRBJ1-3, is EAAVTQSPRSKVAVTGGKVTLSCHQTNNHDYMYWYRQDTGHGLRLIHYSYVADSTEKGDIPDGYKASRPSQENFSLILELASLSQTAVYFCASIGHRSGNTLYFGEGSRLIVV.

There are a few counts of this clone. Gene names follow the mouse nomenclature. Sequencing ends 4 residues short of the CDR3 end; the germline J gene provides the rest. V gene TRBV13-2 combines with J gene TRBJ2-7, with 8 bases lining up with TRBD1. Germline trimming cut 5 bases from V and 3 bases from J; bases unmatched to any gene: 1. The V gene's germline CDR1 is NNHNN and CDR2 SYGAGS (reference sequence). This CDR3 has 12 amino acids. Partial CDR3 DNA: TGTGCCAGCGGGGGACAGGACTAT. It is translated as CASGGQDY. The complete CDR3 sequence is CASGGQDYEQYF.

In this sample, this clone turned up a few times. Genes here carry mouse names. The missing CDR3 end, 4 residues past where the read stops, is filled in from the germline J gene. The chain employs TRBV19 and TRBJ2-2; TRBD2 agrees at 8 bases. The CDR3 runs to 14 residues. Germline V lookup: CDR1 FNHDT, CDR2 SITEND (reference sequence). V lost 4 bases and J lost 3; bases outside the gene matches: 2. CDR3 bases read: TGTGCCAGCAGTGGGGGGGCCGACACCGGG. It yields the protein CASSGGADTG. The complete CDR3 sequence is CASSGGADTGQLYF.

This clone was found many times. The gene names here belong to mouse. CDR3 loop: CASSDGDWGASSAETLYF. The part of the CDR3 DNA that was read is TGTGCCAGCAGTGATGGGGACTGGGGGGCCTCCAGTGCAGAA. This chain joins TRBV13-3 and TRBJ2-3; 12 nucleotides agree with TRBD2. The CDR3 is cut off 4 residues early in the read; its end comes from the germline J gene. The CDR3 loop spans 18 amino acids. CDR1 NNHDY and CDR2 SYVADS come from the germline V gene. Trimming took 0 bases from V and 0 from J; bases not matched to a gene: 5.

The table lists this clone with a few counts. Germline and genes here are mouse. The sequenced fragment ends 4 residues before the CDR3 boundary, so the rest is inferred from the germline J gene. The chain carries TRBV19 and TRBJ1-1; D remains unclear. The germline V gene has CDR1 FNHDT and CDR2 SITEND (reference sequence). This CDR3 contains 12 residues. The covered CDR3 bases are TGTGCCAGCAGTATCAGGAAAGCA. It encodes CASSIRKA. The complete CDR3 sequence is CASSIRKAEVFF.

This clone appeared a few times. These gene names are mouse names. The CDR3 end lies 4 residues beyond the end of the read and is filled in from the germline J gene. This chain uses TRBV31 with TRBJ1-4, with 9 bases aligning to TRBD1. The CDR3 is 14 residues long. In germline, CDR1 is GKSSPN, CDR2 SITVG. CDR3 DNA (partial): TGTGCCTGGAGTCACGGGACAGGGCCCGAA. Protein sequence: CAWSHGTGPE. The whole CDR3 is CAWSHGTGPERLFF.

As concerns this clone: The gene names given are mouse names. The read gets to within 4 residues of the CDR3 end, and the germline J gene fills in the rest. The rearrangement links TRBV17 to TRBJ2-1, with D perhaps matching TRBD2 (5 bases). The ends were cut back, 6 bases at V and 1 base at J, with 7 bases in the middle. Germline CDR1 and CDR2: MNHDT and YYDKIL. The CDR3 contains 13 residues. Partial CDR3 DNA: TGTGCTAGCAGGACTGTGAACTATGCT. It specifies CASRTVNYA. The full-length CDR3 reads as CASRTVNYAEQFF.

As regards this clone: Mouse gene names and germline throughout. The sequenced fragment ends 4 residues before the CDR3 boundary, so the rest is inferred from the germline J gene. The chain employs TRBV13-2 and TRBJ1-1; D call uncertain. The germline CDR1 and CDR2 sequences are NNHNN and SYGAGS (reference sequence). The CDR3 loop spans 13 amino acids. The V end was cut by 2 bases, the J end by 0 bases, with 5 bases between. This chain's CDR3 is CASGEVQNTEVFF. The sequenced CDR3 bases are TGTGCCAGCGGTGAGGTACAGAACACA.

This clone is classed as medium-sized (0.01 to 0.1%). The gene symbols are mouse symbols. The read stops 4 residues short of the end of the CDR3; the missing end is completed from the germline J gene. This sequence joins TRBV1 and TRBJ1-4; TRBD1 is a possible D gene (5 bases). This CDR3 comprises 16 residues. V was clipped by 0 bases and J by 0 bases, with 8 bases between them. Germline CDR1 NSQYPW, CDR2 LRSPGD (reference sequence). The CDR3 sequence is CTCSADRGVSNERLFF. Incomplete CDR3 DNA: TGCACCTGCAGTGCAGATCGGGGGGTTTCCAACGAA.

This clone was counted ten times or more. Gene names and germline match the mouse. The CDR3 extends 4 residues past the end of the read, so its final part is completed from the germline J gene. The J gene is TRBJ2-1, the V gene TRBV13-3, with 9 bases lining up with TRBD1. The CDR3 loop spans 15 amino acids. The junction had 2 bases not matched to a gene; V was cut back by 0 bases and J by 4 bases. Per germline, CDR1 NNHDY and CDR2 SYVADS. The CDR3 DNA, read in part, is TGTGCCAGCAGTGATGCTGGGACAGGGTATGCT. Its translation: CASSDAGTGYA. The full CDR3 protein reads CASSDAGTGYAEQFF.

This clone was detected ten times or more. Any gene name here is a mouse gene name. Partial CDR3 DNA: TGTGCCAGCAGTGGACAGGGGGCGCTTGGCTCC. Amino acid sequence: CASSGQGALGS. The full-length CDR3 reads as CASSGQGALGSDYTF. The rearrangement joins TRBV13-3 to TRBJ1-2, with TRBD1 identical over 10 bases. The read finishes 4 residues shy of the CDR3 end, and the germline J gene is used to complete it. This CDR3 contains 15 residues. CDR1 and CDR2 (germline): NNHDY, SYVADS. Unmatched junction bases numbered 6, after V lost 3 bases and J lost 4 bases.

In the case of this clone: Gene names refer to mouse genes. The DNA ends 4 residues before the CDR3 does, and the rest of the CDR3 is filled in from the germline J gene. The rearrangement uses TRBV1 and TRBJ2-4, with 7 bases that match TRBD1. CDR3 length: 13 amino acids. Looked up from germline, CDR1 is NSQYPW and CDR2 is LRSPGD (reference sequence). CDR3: CTCSPQGENTLYF. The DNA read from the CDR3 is TGCACCTGCAGTCCTCAGGGGGAAAAC.

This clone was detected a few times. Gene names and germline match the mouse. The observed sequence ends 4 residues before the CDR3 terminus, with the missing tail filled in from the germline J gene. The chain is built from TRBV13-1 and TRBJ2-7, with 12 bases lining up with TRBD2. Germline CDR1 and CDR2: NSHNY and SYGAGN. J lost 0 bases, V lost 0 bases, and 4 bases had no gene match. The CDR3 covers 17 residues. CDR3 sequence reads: CASSDAGTGGFSYEQYF. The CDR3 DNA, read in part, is TGTGCCAGCAGTGATGCGGGGACTGGGGGGTTCTCCTAT.